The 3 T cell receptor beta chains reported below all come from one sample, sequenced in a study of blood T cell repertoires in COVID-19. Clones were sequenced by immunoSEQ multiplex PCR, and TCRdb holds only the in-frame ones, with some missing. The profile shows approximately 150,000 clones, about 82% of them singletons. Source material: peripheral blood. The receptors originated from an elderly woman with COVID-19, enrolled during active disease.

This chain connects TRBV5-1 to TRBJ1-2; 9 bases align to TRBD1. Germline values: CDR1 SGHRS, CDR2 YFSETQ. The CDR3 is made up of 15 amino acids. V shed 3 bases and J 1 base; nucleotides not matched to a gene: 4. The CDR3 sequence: CASSSQGARNYGYTF. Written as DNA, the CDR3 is TGCGCCAGCAGCTCACAGGGGGCGCGTAACTATGGCTACACCTTC.

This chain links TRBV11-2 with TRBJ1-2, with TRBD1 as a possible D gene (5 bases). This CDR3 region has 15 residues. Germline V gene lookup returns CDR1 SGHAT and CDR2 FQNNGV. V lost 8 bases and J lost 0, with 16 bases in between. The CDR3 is CASRLWGTTNYGYTF. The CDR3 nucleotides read TGTGCCAGCCGACTGTGGGGGACTACTAACTATGGCTACACCTTC.

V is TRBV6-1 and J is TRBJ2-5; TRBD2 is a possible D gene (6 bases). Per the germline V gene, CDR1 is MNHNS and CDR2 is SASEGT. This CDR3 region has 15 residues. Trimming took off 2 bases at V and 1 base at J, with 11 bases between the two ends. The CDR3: CASSESYGGQETQYF. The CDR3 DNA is TGTGCCAGCAGTGAATCTTACGGGGGCCAAGAGACCCAGTACTTC.